Each of the 28 T cell receptor beta chains below was sequenced from the same sample in a study of beta chain features in type 1 diabetes. No antigens are known for them. The whole isolated RNA underwent reverse transcription, so sequencing captured expressed TCRB transcripts. TCRdb keeps only in-frame clones here, not all; method: immunoSEQ multiplex PCR. The profile shows 240,000 or so clones, approximately 15% of them singletons. Whole-study findings and limits: All four CD4+ subsets of Type 1 diabetes patients contained TCRB CDR3s that were moderately but significantly shorter.

The sequenced sample was naive CD4+ T cells from blood. The receptors shown here come from a man aged 30 to 39 with type 1 diabetes.

In this sample, this clone turned up a few times. The chain joins TRBV7-2 to TRBJ2-5; 7 nucleotides line up with TRBD2. The V segment lost 4 bases and the J segment 5 bases; nucleotides outside the gene matches: 10. The CDR3 has 15 amino acids. Germline V lookup: CDR1 SGHTA, CDR2 FQGNSA. The CDR3 spells CASSSTAGEGETQYF. The DNA of the CDR3 is TGTGCCAGCAGCTCCACGGCGGGGGAGGGCGAGACCCAGTACTTC.

The V and J genes are TRBV7-9 and TRBJ2-4; D possibly corresponds to TRBD1 (8 bases). With 7 bases removed from V and 8 bases from J, the gap between germline ends came to 18 bases. The germline V gene encodes CDR1 SEHNR and CDR2 FQNEAQ (reference sequence). The CDR3 runs to 14 residues. The CDR3 DNA follows: TGTGCCAGCACCTCGACAGGGGAGGGATACATTCAGTACTTC. This encodes CASTSTGEGYIQYF.

This chain joins TRBV11-3 and TRBJ2-3, with TRBD2 as a possible D gene (5 bases). The ends were cut back, 6 bases at V and 6 bases at J, with 10 bases in the middle. The germline V gene has CDR1 SGHNT and CDR2 YENEEA. This CDR3 contains 12 residues. CDR3 in DNA: TGTGCCAGCAGGGCCACTAGGGATACGCAGTATTTT. Amino acid sequence: CASRATRDTQYF.

This clone was counted only a few times. The gene calls are TRBV11-1 and TRBJ1-2; D is unclear. The CDR3 consists of 14 residues. The V end lost 5 bases, the J end lost 8 bases, and 18 bases lay between the germline ends. Germline V gene lookup returns CDR1 SGHAT and CDR2 FQDESV (reference sequence). In DNA form, the CDR3 reads TGTGCCAGCAGCCCGCCCTGGGTCCAGCGAGGCTACACCTTC. This sequence encodes CASSPPWVQRGYTF.

The chain employs TRBV27 and TRBJ2-3; D gene unclear. V was shortened by 4 bases and J by 1 base, with 6 bases between the two germline ends. Germline V gene sequence: CDR1 MNHEY, CDR2 SMNVEV (reference sequence). The CDR3 has 13 amino acids. Written as DNA, the CDR3 is TGTGCCAGCAGTTGGCAGGGCACAGATACGCAGTATTTT. Encoded protein: CASSWQGTDTQYF.

The chain couples TRBV14 to TRBJ2-7, with D possibly being TRBD2 (5 bases). This CDR3 comprises 15 residues. Germline CDR1 reads SGHDN; CDR2 reads FVKESK. V lost 1 base, J lost 0 bases, and 10 bases lay in between. The CDR3 nucleotides read TGTGCCAGCAGCCAAGTCGGGGTAAGCTCCTACGAGCAGTACTTC. Its protein is CASSQVGVSSYEQYF.

This clone turned up a few times. The chain carries TRBV9 and TRBJ2-1; D is ambiguous. Germline-derived CDR1 and CDR2 are SGDLS and YYNGEE. Deletions cut 6 bases from V and 4 bases from J, with 17 bases between. The CDR3 has 15 residues. The CDR3 is CASNSGGLTYNEQFF. CDR3 nucleotides: TGTGCCAGCAACTCAGGTGGTCTAACATACAATGAGCAGTTCTTC.

Here the CDR3 reads CASSLLVAKNIQYF. CDR3 bases: TGTGCCAGCAGCTTACTAGTAGCCAAAAACATTCAGTACTTC. V usage is TRBV7-2 and J usage is TRBJ2-4; D unresolved. The CDR3 spans 14 residues. Germline CDR1 reads SGHTA; CDR2 reads FQGNSA. V was cut by 2 bases and J by 0 bases, with 5 bases left in between.

There are a few counts of this clone. This chain uses TRBV2 with TRBJ1-1, with 10 positions matching TRBD1. The CDR3 has 14 amino acids. Per the germline V gene, CDR1 is SNHLY and CDR2 is FYNNEI. The V gene end was trimmed by 5 bases and the J gene end by 6 bases; junction bases not matched to a gene: 6. For the CDR3, the DNA is TGTGCCAGCAGTCCAAACGGACAGGGGGCTGAAGCTTTCTTT. It specifies CASSPNGQGAEAFF.

This clone was detected a few times. The chain is built from TRBV25-1 and TRBJ1-4; possible D gene TRBD1, 6 bases. The length of the CDR3 is 14 residues. Trimming removed 10 bases from V and 7 bases from J, with 19 bases in between. Germline CDR1 and CDR2: MGHDK and SYGVNS. CDR3 loop: CATSWGGPLEKLFF. Written as DNA, the CDR3 is TGTGCCACCTCATGGGGGGGGCCGCTTGAAAAACTGTTTTTT.

The chain is built from TRBV28 and TRBJ2-5; D ambiguous. Trimming removed 3 bases at V and 5 bases at J, with 10 bases between. CDR1 is MDHEN and CDR2 is SYDVKM in the germline V gene. The length of the CDR3 is 13 residues. CDR3 sequence (DNA): TGTGCCAGCAGTTTCCCTCCCCGGGAGACCCAGTACTTC. Its translation is CASSFPPRETQYF.

The gene calls are TRBV27 and TRBJ2-3, with 9 bases fitting TRBD1. Trimming took 4 bases from V and 4 from J; bases not matched to a gene: 3. This CDR3 is 14 amino acids long. CDR1 and CDR2 from the germline V gene are MNHEY and SMNVEV (reference sequence). As DNA, the CDR3 is TGTGCCAGCAGTTCGTGGACAGGGGCAGATACGCAGTATTTT. Encoded protein: CASSSWTGADTQYF.

This clone was counted a few times. The chain carries TRBV9 and TRBJ2-5, with D possibly TRBD1 on 7 matching bases. The V end lost 0 bases, the J end lost 4 bases, and 13 bases lay between the germline ends. This CDR3 is 15 amino acids long. CDR1 SGDLS and CDR2 YYNGEE come from the germline V gene. CDR3 sequence (DNA): TGTGCCAGCAGCGTAGGGCAGGGGGGACGAGAGACCCAGTACTTC. Protein: CASSVGQGGRETQYF.

The table lists this clone with a few counts. V gene TRBV29-1 combines with J gene TRBJ2-5; 9 nucleotides match TRBD1. V lost 7 bases, J lost 5 bases, and 5 bases stayed unmatched. In germline, CDR1 is SQVTM, CDR2 ANQGSEA. This CDR3 spans 12 amino acids. The CDR3 sequence: CSGDREGETQYF. The DNA for the CDR3 is TGCAGCGGGGACAGGGAGGGGGAGACCCAGTACTTC.

This chain links TRBV5-6 with TRBJ2-1, with 9 bases identical to TRBD2. V lost 4 bases and J lost 8; bases outside the gene matches: 7. This CDR3 is built from 14 residues. From germline, CDR1 is SGHDT and CDR2 YYEEEE. The CDR3 nucleotides are TGTGCCAGCAGCGCAGCGGGGGGCCATGATGAGCAGTTCTTC. It translates to CASSAAGGHDEQFF. Supplemented by reference TRBV5-6 and TRBJ2-1, the full variable domain reads DAGVTQSPTHLIKTRGQQVTLRCSPKSGHDTVSWYQQALGQGPQFIFQYYEEEERQRGNFPDRFSGHQFPNYSSELNVNALLLGDSALYLCASSAAGGHDEQFFGPGTRLTVL.

This clone was observed a handful of times. The J gene is TRBJ2-1, the V gene TRBV6-1; no definite D call. The CDR3 length is 12 residues. Germline CDR1 MNHNS, CDR2 SASEGT. With 7 bases removed from V and 13 bases from J, the gap between germline ends came to 17 bases. CDR3: CASNTVSLDQFF. In DNA, the CDR3 is TGTGCCAGCAATACAGTCTCCCTCGATCAGTTCTTC.

The V gene is TRBV7-2, the J gene TRBJ2-7; D not resolved. CDR1 is SGHTA and CDR2 is FQGNSA in the germline V gene. This CDR3 is 15 amino acids long. The ends were cut back, 2 bases at V and 4 bases at J, with 15 bases in the middle. The CDR3: CASSLIITAKYEQYF. CDR3 DNA sequence: TGTGCCAGCAGCTTAATCATAACAGCAAAATACGAGCAGTACTTC. The whole variable domain, remainder taken from reference TRBV7-2 and TRBJ2-7, is GAGVSQSPSNKVTEKGKDVELRCDPISGHTALYWYRQSLGQGLEFLIYFQGNSAPDKSGLPSDRFSAERTGGSVSTLTIQRTQQEDSAVYLCASSLIITAKYEQYFGPGTRLTVT.

The CDR3 bases are TGTGCCAGCAGCTTACCCGGGACAGGGGTATCACCCCTCCACTTT. Its translation is CASSLPGTGVSPLHF. The chain is built from TRBV7-2 and TRBJ1-6, with 10 bases aligning to TRBD1. The V segment lost 2 bases and the J segment 10 bases; nucleotides outside the gene matches: 5. The germline V gene has CDR1 SGHTA and CDR2 FQGNSA. There are 15 residues in the CDR3.

A few counts support this clone. V is TRBV4-1 and J is TRBJ2-1; 7 bases match TRBD1. The CDR3 has 15 amino acids. CDR1 is MGHRA, CDR2 YSYEKL, per germline. Unmatched junction bases numbered 10, after V lost 5 bases and J lost 6 bases. DNA for the CDR3: TGCGCCAGCAGCGAGGGGGCTACTGCCAGCAATGAGCAGTTCTTC. Translated: CASSEGATASNEQFF.

The V gene is TRBV6-5, the J gene TRBJ1-2; D may be TRBD1 (5 bases). The CDR3 extends over 13 amino acids. The germline gives CDR1 MNHEY, CDR2 SVGAGI. The V gene lost 5 bases and the J gene lost 4 bases, with 11 bases spanning the gap. The chain's CDR3 is CASSERDSYGYTF. CDR3 bases: TGTGCCAGCAGTGAACGTGACAGCTATGGCTACACCTTC.

V gene TRBV11-2 combines with J gene TRBJ2-3, with no clear D. Germline CDR1 SGHAT, CDR2 FQNNGV. CDR3 size: 13 residues. The V and J ends lost 5 bases and 4 bases respectively, with 10 bases between them. The CDR3 reads CASSPDSPDTQYF. Here the CDR3 DNA reads TGTGCCAGCAGCCCCGACTCCCCAGATACGCAGTATTTT.

This clone was counted between two and nine times. The CDR3 spells CASSQETYGNTIYF. In nucleotides, the CDR3 is TGTGCCAGCAGCCAAGAGACATACGGAAACACCATATATTTT. The chain couples TRBV4-2 to TRBJ1-3; no clear D. Trimming cost V 0 bases and J 4 bases, with 7 bases left between them. Looked up from germline, CDR1 is LGHNA and CDR2 is YNFKEQ. CDR3 size: 14 residues.

This clone has only a few counts. The chain carries TRBV29-1 and TRBJ1-1, with a tentative D call TRBD1 (5 bases). V shed 3 bases and J shed 5 bases, with 13 bases lying between them. The CDR3 runs 13 residues. Germline values: CDR1 SQVTM, CDR2 ANQGSEA. The CDR3 region is CSVDQGQNTEAFF. As DNA, the CDR3 is TGCAGCGTTGACCAGGGCCAAAATACTGAAGCTTTCTTT.

This clone was seen a handful of times. The rearrangement links TRBV7-9 to TRBJ1-1, with 8 nucleotides matching TRBD1. This CDR3 comprises 12 residues. The trim removed 4 bases at V and 7 bases at J, leaving 2 bases unmatched. Germline assignment: CDR1 SEHNR and CDR2 FQNEAQ (reference sequence). The chain's CDR3 is CASSSTGVEAFF. CDR3 DNA sequence: TGTGCCAGCAGCTCGACAGGGGTTGAAGCTTTCTTT.

The CDR3 DNA reads as TGTGCCAGCCCAGGGGGCAGGGGTGTGAACATTCAGTACTTC. It codes for CASPGGRGVNIQYF. This rearrangement joins TRBV6-4 to TRBJ2-4, with TRBD1 matching over 8 bases. V shed 8 bases, J shed 7 bases, and the junction held 10 bases outside the gene matches. Germline lookup yields CDR1 MRHNA and CDR2 SNTAGT. The CDR3 spans 14 residues.

This clone was detected only a few times. The rearrangement joins TRBV11-2 to TRBJ2-5; D remains ambiguous. Germline-derived CDR1 and CDR2 are SGHAT and FQNNGV. The CDR3 contains 12 residues. V was pared by 2 bases and J by 3 bases, with 4 bases between. The CDR3 DNA reads TGTGCCAGCAGCTTACAGGAAGAGACCCAGTACTTC. It encodes CASSLQEETQYF. Combining the CDR3 with reference TRBV11-2 and TRBJ2-5 gives the whole variable domain EAGVAQSPRYKIIEKRQSVAFWCNPISGHATLYWYQQILGQGPKLLIQFQNNGVVDDSQLPKDRFSAERLKGVDSTLKIQPAKLEDSAVYLCASSLQEETQYFGPGTRLLVL.

The rearrangement joins TRBV9 to TRBJ2-3; TRBD2 matches 16 bases. V was pared by 0 bases and J by 4 bases, with 5 bases of the junction left unmatched. This CDR3 spans 18 amino acids. CDR1 and CDR2 from the germline V gene are SGDLS and YYNGEE. This chain's CDR3 is CASSVVGTSGGVADTQYF. The CDR3 nucleotides are TGTGCCAGCAGCGTAGTGGGGACTAGCGGGGGGGTCGCAGATACGCAGTATTTT.

The sample holds a few counts of this clone. The genes are TRBV9 and TRBJ1-4; TRBD1 aligns across 11 bases. Germline lookup yields CDR1 SGDLS and CDR2 YYNGEE. V lost 4 bases to trimming and J lost 8 bases; unmatched junction nucleotides: 4. CDR3 length equals 14 residues. CDR3 sequence: CASSRDRGNEKLFF. As DNA, the CDR3 is TGTGCCAGCAGCCGGGACAGGGGGAACGAAAAACTGTTTTTT.